The sequence of this T cell receptor beta chain was determined in a study of CD8 T cells in ankylosing spondylitis. The CDR3 extends over 15 amino acids. Germline-derived CDR1 and CDR2 are SEHNR and FQNEAQ (reference sequence). With 4 bases removed from V and 4 bases from J, the gap between germline ends came to 16 bases. Quantitative 5'-RACE was performed with molecular barcodes, and it yielded the TCR beta libraries. TCRdb redid the calling of the 5' RACE reads with MiXCR, one entry per CDR3 protein. Seen here are some 150,000 distinct CDR3 sequences, around 45% observed once, and the top ten hold roughly 15%.

This receptor was taken from a male donor with ankylosing spondylitis. Material: synovial fluid, either unsorted or a sorted T cell fraction (not recorded which). The chain couples TRBV7-9 to TRBJ1-1; D unclear. CDR3 bases: TGTGCCAGCAGCTGGTCGGAAGGTAGGAGCACTGAAGCTTTCTTT. Protein product: CASSWSEGRSTEAFF.